The 5 T cell receptor beta chains below were found in one sample sequenced in a study of blood T cell repertoires in COVID-19. The table came from immunoSEQ multiplex PCR; TCRdb's copy has only in-frame clones and leaves some out. This sample has approximately 110,000 clones, with around 82% found just once. Material for sequencing was peripheral blood. All receptors come from a human donor in a cohort sampled during active or convalescent COVID-19.

CDR3 protein: CASSPSSAGGYEQYF. CDR3 coding DNA: TGTGCCAGCTCACCAAGTTCTGCGGGAGGGTACGAGCAGTACTTC. The chain has TRBV18 and TRBJ2-7; 9 nucleotides line up with TRBD2. Germline values: CDR1 KGHSH, CDR2 LQKENI. Losses at the gene ends were 2 bases for V and 4 bases for J; bases not matched to a gene: 6. There are 15 residues in the CDR3.

The chain joins TRBV4-1 to TRBJ2-7; 16 nucleotides line up with TRBD2. The CDR3 runs 18 residues. V was clipped by 2 bases and J by 2 bases; unmatched bases: 6. From germline, CDR1 is MGHRA and CDR2 YSYEKL. In nucleotides, the CDR3 is TGCGCCAGCAGCCAACCTCCGGGACTAGCGGGAGGGCCCTACGAGCAGTACTTC. This translates into CASSQPPGLAGGPYEQYF.

This rearrangement joins TRBV7-2 to TRBJ1-2; D is ambiguous. The germline V gene has CDR1 SGHTA and CDR2 FQGNSA. V was trimmed by 5 bases and J by 8 bases, leaving 21 bases between them. The CDR3 length is 15 residues. CDR3 DNA sequence: TGTGCCAGCAGCCTCGATTGGACTCCCGGACGGGGCTACACCTTC. It is translated as CASSLDWTPGRGYTF.

The table lists this clone with a count of one. V is TRBV6-5 and J is TRBJ2-1; 10 bases line up with TRBD1. The germline CDR1 and CDR2 sequences are MNHEY and SVGAGI. The length of the CDR3 is 15 residues. V was pared by 4 bases and J by 12 bases, with 12 bases of the junction left unmatched. The CDR3 spells CASSFDRGRMFGQFF. In DNA, the CDR3 is TGTGCCAGCAGTTTTGACAGGGGGCGCATGTTTGGGCAGTTCTTC.

This clone has only one observation. The chain has TRBV4-3 and TRBJ2-1, with TRBD2 matching 16 bases. Losses at the gene ends were 3 bases for V and 7 bases for J; bases not matched to a gene: 3. The CDR3 has 16 amino acids. Germline V gene data show CDR1 as LGHNA and CDR2 as YSLEER. The CDR3 sequence is CASSQGLAGGRNEQFF. CDR3 DNA sequence: TGCGCCAGCAGCCAGGGACTAGCGGGAGGGCGGAATGAGCAGTTCTTC.